This T cell receptor (beta chain) was observed in a study of OX40 agonist ivuxolimab in advanced cancers. Looking at the study overall: Ivuxolimab was a fully human IgG2 agonistic monoclonal antibody targeting the costimulatory receptor OX40 (CD134). Partial responses were achieved by three dose-escalation patients, of whom one had hepatocellular carcinoma and two had cutaneous melanoma. Prior anti-PD-1, anti-PD-L1 or anti-CTLA-4 therapy was permitted, and checkpoint inhibitors had been received by less than 45% of dose-escalation patients. Intravenous ivuxolimab was administered to patients every 2 weeks at six dose levels: 0.01, 0.1, 0.3, 1.5, 3 and 10 mg/kg. The dose-escalation cohort was roughly 80% male with a mean age of 60 years, ranging from 23 to 79. The purpose of peripheral TCRbeta sequencing was to test whether ivuxolimab changed TCR sequence diversity and led to clonal T-cell expansion. Of the approximately 50 dose-escalation patients, hepatocellular carcinoma was present in about 20, melanoma in some 15, renal cell carcinoma in 9 and head and neck cancer in 9. The paper covers the monotherapy dose-escalation part of the phase I ivuxolimab trial, which included N of about 50 patients.

General study outcomes and caveats: At doses of 0.1 to 3.0 mg/kg, clonal expansion of both CD4+ and CD8+ T cells in blood was seen between baseline and week 6. Partial responders in the 0.1-3.0 mg/kg groups had among the lowest normalized peripheral clonal expansion, especially among CD8+ T cells. After ivuxolimab, more expanded clones were found on average in CD8+ T cells than in CD4+ T cells. Low levels of normalized T-cell clonal expansion were also seen in some patients who did not respond. Which antigens the clonally expanded peripheral T cells were specific for was not determined.

Genomic DNA was isolated from the sorted cells so that the TCRbeta CDR3 region could be sequenced. TCRbeta CDR3 regions were sequenced using the immunoSEQ Assay. Imported from immuneACCESS, the table was reduced by TCRdb to in-frame sequences with V and J called. These copies leave out some clones; in studies compared against another copy, an unresolved V gene accounts for under half, and the cause of the remainder is not known. Counted in this sample were 61,000 or so clones; over 75% of them appeared once. Roughly 1.9% of the sample rests with the top ten. On this clone: It lacks a known antigen. No much larger clone is present one base from it, and per-base qualities are unavailable.

Patients with autoimmune disease history or receiving systemic immunosuppression were excluded from the trial. Peripheral blood for TCR sequencing was collected from all dose cohorts at baseline, on cycle 4 day 1, and on cycle 7 day 1. Samples came from an open-label, multicenter, first-in-human phase I dose-escalation trial of ivuxolimab. The trial enrolled adults with locally advanced or metastatic head and neck squamous cell, hepatocellular, melanoma or renal cell carcinoma. Before TCR sequencing, CD4+ T cells and CD8+ T cells were sorted from peripheral blood as separate populations. Clipping removes 5 bases from V and 5 bases from J, with 13 as the unmatched junction base count. Including cysteine and phenylalanine, the CDR3 has 16 amino acids. This entry keeps only the CDR3 DNA: 48 bases, framed from base 1. Based on the germline V gene (reference sequence), the CDR1 and CDR2 sequences are LNHNV and YYDKDF.

This sequence uses TRBV15 and TRBJ2-3; 7 nucleotides in the junction match TRBD2. This sequence originates from an adult with an advanced solid tumor such as melanoma, head and neck, liver or kidney cancer. Sequenced here: CD4+ or CD8+ T cells sorted from blood, sampled in a trial of the OX40 agonist ivuxolimab. The DNA is as follows: TGTGCCACCAGCCCCCAAAAGCGGGAAGGGGTAGATACGCAGTATTTT. The translation is CATSPQKREGVDTQYF.